This TCR beta chain was found in a study of beta chain features in type 1 diabetes. Of the isolated RNA, all was reverse transcribed, and so the sequenced material was expressed TCRB transcripts. Using immunoSEQ multiplex PCR, the repertoire was profiled, and TCRdb retains in-frame clones only, with some absent. The sample shows about 140,000 clones, over 9.5% of them seen only once. Trimming stripped 2 bases from V and 2 bases from J, with 10 bases between. The CDR3 contains 15 residues. The germline CDR1 and CDR2 sequences are SNHLY and FYNNEI. The material sequenced was naive CD4+ T cells from blood. The sequence came from a man aged 18 to 30 in good health. This rearrangement joins TRBV2 to TRBJ1-5; D is uncertain. Here the CDR3 DNA reads TGTGCCAGCAGTGAACAGAGCGGCGGCAATCAGCCCCAGCATTTT. Amino acid sequence: CASSEQSGGNQPQHF.